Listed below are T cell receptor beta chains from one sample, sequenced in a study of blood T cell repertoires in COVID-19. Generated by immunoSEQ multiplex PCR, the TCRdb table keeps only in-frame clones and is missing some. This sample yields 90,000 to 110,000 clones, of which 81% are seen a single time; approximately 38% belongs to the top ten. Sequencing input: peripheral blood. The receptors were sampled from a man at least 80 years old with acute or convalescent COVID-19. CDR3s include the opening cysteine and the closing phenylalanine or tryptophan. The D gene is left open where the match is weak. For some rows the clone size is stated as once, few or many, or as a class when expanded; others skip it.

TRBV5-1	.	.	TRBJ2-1	TGCGCCAGCAGCTTGGATGGACAGTACAATGAGCAGTTCTTC	CASSLDGQYNEQFF
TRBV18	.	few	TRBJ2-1	TGTGCCAGCTCCCCAGACACAAATGAGCAGTTCTTC	CASSPDTNEQFF
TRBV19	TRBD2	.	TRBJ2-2	TGTGCCAGTAGTATAGGGTCTCGTGCAGCGGGAGAAACCGGGGAGCTGTTTTTT	CASSIGSRAAGETGELFF
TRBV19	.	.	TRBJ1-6	TGTGCCACTCAGGCGGGGGCAATCTCACCCCTCCACTTT	CATQAGAISPLHF
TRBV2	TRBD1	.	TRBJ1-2	TGTGCCAGCAGTGAGATCGGACAGGGAGATGGCTACACCTTC	CASSEIGQGDGYTF
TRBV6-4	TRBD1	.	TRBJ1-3	TGTGCCAGCAGTGTTGGGACAGTCCTAGCCCCATCTGGAAACACCATATATTTT	CASSVGTVLAPSGNTIYF
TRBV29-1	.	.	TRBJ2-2	TGCAGCGTTGAATACAGGGTAACCGGGGAGCTGTTTTTT	CSVEYRVTGELFF
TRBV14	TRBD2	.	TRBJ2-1	TGTGCCAGCAGCCGCAACCTAGCGGTAGGTGAGCAGTTCTTC	CASSRNLAVGEQFF
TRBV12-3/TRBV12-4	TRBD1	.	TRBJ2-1	TGTGCCAGCAGTTTAGCCGGGACAGGGGAGTTCTTC	CASSLAGTGEFF
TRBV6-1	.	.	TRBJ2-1	TGTGCCAGTCGTTCAGTAAGCAATGAGCAGTTCTTC	CASRSVSNEQFF
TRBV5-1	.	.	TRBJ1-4	TGCGCCAGCAGCTTGGCCCGGGGGGCCGGTGAAAAACTGTTTTTT	CASSLARGAGEKLFF
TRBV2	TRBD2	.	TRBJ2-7	TGTGCCAGCCCCAACGGGGGACTAGCCACCTACGAGCAGTACTTC	CASPNGGLATYEQYF
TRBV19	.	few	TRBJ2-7	TGTGCCAGTAGTGCAGGGAGGAGCTACGAGCAGTACTTC	CASSAGRSYEQYF
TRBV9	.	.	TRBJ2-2	TGTGCCAGCACCGCCCGGGATTACACCGGGGAGCTGTTTTTT	CASTARDYTGELFF
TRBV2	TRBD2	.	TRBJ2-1	TGTGCCAGCAGAGGACTAGCGGGAGGTGAGAGATACTACAATGAGCAGTTCTTC	CASRGLAGGERYYNEQFF
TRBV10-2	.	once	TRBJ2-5	TGCGCCAGCAGTGTGACACTCCAAGAGACCCAGTACTTC	CASSVTLQETQYF
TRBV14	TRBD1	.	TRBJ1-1	TGTGCCAGCAGCCTGGGACAGCTAGAAGCTTTCTTT	CASSLGQLEAFF
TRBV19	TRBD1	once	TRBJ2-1	TGTGCCACCTCGGACAGGGGGACCTACAATGAGCAGTTCTTC	CATSDRGTYNEQFF
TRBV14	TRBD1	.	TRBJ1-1	TGTGCCAGCAGCCGCCAGGGGGGCGGCACTGAAGCTTTCTTT	CASSRQGGGTEAFF
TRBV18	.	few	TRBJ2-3	TGTGCCAGCTCCCGCAATCTGGACAGAGCAACAGATACGCAGTATTTT	CASSRNLDRATDTQYF